This entry describes one TCR beta chain. Its specificity is unknown. These donors counted as nominally healthy when sampled, but unrecorded immune exposures were likely. V dropped 0 bases and J dropped 3 bases, with 6 bases sitting between them. The CDR3 runs to 14 residues. Germline lookup yields CDR1 LGHNA and CDR2 YSLEER. This specimen comes from a study of cytomegalovirus exposure and HLA in healthy donors. Study conclusions and caveats: Later analysis indicated greater clonal expansion among HLA-associated TCR beta chains than among equally common other chains. Associated with HLA alleles at 0.05 false discovery rate in a later analysis were approximately 17,000 TCR beta sequences.

In the PCR, 60 Vbeta and 13 Jbeta primers were used. Authors' processing steps: Unique TCR beta chains numbered about 79 million in a later analysis, with roughly 10 million shared. Libraries were prepared by immunoSEQ multiplex PCR; TCRdb keeps only in-frame clonotypes and omits some of them. V and J calls and clone size are those listed in that table; D and trimming were worked out from the DNA. The sample carries about 78,000 clones, 72% recorded once. The sequenced sample was PBMCs. The clonotype comes from a woman in her thirties or forties in good health and CMV-seropositive. The V and J genes are TRBV4-3 and TRBJ1-3; D is undetermined. CDR3 nucleotides: TGCGCCAGCAGCCAAGAACGAGTTGGAAACACCATATATTTT. It is translated as CASSQERVGNTIYF.